This T cell receptor (beta chain) was observed in a study of cytomegalovirus exposure and HLA in healthy donors. Primers: 60 Vbeta forward and 13 Jbeta reverse. Generated by immunoSEQ multiplex PCR, the TCRdb table keeps only in-frame clones and is missing some. The table has some 150,000 clones, around three quarters seen once; the top ten hold 2.1%. V was cut by 4 bases and J by 11 bases, with 9 bases left in between. Germline V CDR1 and CDR2: KGHSY, FQNENV. The CDR3 loop spans 11 amino acids. The sequenced sample consisted of PBMCs. This chain connects TRBV16 to TRBJ1-5; a possible D gene is TRBD1 (5 bases). This TCR was sampled from a woman in her sixties or seventies in good health and CMV-seropositive. CDR3 in amino acids: CASSPGGAQHF. In DNA, the CDR3 is TGTGCCAGCAGCCCGGGGGGGGCCCAGCATTTT.